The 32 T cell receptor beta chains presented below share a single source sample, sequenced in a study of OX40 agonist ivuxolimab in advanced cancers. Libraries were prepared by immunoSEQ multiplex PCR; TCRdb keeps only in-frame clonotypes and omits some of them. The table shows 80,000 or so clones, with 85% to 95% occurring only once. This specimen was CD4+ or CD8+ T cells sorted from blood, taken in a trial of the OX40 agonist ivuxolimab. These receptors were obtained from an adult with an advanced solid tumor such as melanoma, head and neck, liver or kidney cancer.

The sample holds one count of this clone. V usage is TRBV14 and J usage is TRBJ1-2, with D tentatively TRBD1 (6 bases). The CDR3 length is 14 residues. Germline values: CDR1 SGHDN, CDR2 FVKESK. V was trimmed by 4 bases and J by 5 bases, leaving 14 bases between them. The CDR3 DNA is TGTGCCAGCAGCCGGTCAGGGGAATGGTATGGCTACACCTTC. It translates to CASSRSGEWYGYTF. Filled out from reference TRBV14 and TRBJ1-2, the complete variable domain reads EAGVTQFPSHSVIEKGQTVTLRCDPISGHDNLYWYRRVMGKEIKFLLHFVKESKQDESGMPNNRFLAERTGGTYSTLKVQPAELEDSGVYFCASSRSGEWYGYTFGSGTRLTVV.

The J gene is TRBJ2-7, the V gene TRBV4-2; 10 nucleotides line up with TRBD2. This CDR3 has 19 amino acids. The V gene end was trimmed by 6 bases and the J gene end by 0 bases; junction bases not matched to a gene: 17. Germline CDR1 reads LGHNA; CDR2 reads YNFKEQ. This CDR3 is CASSRQSLGSGGPSYEQYF. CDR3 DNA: TGTGCCAGCAGTCGACAAAGCTTGGGTAGCGGGGGGCCCTCCTACGAGCAGTACTTC.

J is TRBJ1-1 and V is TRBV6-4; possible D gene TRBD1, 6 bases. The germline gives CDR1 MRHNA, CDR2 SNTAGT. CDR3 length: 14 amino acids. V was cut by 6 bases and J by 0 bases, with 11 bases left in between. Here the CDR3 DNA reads TGTGCCAGCAGGCTGGACAGCATGAACACTGAAGCTTTCTTT. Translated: CASRLDSMNTEAFF.

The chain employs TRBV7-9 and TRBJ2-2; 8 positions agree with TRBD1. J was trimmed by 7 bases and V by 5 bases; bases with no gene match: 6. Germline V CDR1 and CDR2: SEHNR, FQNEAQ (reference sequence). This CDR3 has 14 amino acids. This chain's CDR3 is CASSARTGFGELFF. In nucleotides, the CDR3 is TGTGCCAGCAGCGCTCGGACAGGGTTCGGGGAGCTGTTTTTT. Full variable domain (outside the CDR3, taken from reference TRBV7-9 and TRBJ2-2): DTGVSQNPRHKITKRGQNVTFRCDPISEHNRLYWYRQTLGQGPEFLTYFQNEAQLEKSRLLSDRFSAERPKGSFSTLEIQRTEQGDSAMYLCASSARTGFGELFFGEGSRLTVL.

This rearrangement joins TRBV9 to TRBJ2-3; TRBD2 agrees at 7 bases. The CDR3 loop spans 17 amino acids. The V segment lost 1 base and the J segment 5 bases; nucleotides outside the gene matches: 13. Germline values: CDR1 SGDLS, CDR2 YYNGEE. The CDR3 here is CASSVRLGGTLGDTQYF. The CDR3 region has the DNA TGTGCCAGCAGCGTACGTTTGGGAGGGACTTTAGGAGATACGCAGTATTTT.

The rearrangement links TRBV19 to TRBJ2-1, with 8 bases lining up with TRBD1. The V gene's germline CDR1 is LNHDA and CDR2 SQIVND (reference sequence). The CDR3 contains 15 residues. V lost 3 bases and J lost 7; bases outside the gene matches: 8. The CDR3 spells CASSMTRDRGNEQFF. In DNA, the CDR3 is TGTGCCAGTAGTATGACCCGAGACAGGGGAAATGAGCAGTTCTTC.

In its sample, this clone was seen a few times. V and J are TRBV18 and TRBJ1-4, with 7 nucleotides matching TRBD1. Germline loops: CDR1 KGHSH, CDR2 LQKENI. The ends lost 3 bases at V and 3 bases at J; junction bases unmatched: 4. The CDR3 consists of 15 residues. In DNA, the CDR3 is TGTGCCAGCTCACCTGGGACAGCATCTAATGAAAAACTGTTTTTT. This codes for CASSPGTASNEKLFF.

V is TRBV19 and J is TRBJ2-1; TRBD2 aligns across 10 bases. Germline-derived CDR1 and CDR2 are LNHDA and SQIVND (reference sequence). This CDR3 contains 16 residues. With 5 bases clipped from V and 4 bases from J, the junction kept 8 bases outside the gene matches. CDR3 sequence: CASSQLASGGYNEQFF. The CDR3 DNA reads TGTGCCAGTAGTCAATTAGCTAGCGGGGGTTACAATGAGCAGTTCTTC.

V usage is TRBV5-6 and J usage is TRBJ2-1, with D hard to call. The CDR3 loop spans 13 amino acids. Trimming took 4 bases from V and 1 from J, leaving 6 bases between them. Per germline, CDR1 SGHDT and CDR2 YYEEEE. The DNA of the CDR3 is TGTGCCAGCAGCCAGACTTCCTACAATGAGCAGTTCTTC. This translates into CASSQTSYNEQFF.

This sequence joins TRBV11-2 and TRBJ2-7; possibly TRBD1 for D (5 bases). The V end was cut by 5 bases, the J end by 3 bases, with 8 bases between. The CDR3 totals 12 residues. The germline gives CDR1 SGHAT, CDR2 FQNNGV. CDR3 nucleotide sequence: TGTGCCAGCAGCCGACAGAGCTACGAGCAGTACTTC. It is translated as CASSRQSYEQYF.

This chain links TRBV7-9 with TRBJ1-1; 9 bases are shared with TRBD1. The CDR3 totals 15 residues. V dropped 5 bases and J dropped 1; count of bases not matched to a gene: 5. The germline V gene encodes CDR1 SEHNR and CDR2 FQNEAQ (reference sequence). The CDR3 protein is CASSLPGQGNTEAFF. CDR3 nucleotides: TGTGCCAGCAGCCTACCGGGACAGGGGAACACTGAAGCTTTCTTT.

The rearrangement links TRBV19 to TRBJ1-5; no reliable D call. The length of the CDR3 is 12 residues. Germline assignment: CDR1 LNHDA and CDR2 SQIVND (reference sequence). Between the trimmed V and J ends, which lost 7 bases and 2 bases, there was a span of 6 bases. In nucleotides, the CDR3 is TGTGCCAGTAAATGGGGCAATCAGCCCCAGCATTTT. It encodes CASKWGNQPQHF. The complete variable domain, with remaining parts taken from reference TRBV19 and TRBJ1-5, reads DGGITQSPKYLFRKEGQNVTLSCEQNLNHDAMYWYRQDPGQGLRLIYYSQIVNDFQKGDIAEGYSVSREKKESFPLTVTSAQKNPTAFYLCASKWGNQPQHFGDGTRLSIL.

The CDR3 coding sequence is TGCGCCAGCAGCTTGGAGACAGATGAAAAACTGTTTTTT. Translating it yields CASSLETDEKLFF. This sequence joins TRBV5-1 and TRBJ1-4, with D possibly being TRBD1 (5 bases). V was shortened by 0 bases and J by 6 bases, with 6 bases between the two germline ends. The CDR3 consists of 13 residues. The germline CDR1 and CDR2 sequences are SGHRS and YFSETQ.

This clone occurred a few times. The CDR3 here is CASSRGTDRNYEQYF. As DNA, the CDR3 is TGTGCCAGCAGCCGCGGGACAGACAGGAACTACGAGCAGTACTTC. This rearrangement joins TRBV5-5 to TRBJ2-7, with a tentative D call TRBD1 (7 bases). The germline V gene encodes CDR1 SGHKS and CDR2 YYEKEE (reference sequence). The CDR3 totals 15 residues. The V gene lost 4 bases and the J gene lost 3 bases, with 17 bases spanning the gap.

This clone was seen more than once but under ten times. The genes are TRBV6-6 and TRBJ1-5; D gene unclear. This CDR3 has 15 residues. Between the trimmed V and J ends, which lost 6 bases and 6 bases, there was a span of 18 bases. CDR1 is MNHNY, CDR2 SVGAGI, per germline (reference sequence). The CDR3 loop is CASSPTRENFQPQHF. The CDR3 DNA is TGTGCCAGCAGCCCGACAAGGGAGAATTTTCAGCCCCAGCATTTT.

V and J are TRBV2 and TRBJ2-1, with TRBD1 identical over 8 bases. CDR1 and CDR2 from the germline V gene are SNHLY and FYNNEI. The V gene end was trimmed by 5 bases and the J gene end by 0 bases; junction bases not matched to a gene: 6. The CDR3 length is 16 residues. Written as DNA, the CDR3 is TGTGCCAGCAGTCCAAACAGGGGGAGCTCCTACAATGAGCAGTTCTTC. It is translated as CASSPNRGSSYNEQFF.

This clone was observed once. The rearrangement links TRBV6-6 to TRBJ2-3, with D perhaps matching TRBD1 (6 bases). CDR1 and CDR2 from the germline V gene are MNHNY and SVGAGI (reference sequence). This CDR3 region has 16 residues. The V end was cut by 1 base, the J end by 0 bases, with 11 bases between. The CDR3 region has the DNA TGTGCCAGCAGTTACTTGGGACACTCAAGCACAGATACGCAGTATTTT. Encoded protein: CASSYLGHSSTDTQYF.

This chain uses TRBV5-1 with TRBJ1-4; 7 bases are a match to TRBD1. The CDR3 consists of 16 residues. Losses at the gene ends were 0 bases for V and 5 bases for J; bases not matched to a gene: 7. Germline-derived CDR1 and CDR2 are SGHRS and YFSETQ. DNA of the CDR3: TGCGCCAGCAGCTTGGATTTGGGACAGTCCAATGAAAAACTGTTTTTT. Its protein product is CASSLDLGQSNEKLFF.

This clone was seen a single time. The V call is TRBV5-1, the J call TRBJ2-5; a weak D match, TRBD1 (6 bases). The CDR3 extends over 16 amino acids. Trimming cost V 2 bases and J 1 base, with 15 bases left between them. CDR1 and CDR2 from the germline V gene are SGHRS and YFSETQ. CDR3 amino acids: CASSFLTGSGQETQYF. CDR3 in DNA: TGCGCCAGCAGCTTTCTCACAGGGTCGGGCCAAGAGACCCAGTACTTC.

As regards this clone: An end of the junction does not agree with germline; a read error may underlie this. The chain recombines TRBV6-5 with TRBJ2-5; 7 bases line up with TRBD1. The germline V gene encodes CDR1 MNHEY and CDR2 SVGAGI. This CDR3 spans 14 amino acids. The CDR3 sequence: CASSYGTAKETRYF. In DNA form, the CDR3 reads TGTGCCAGCAGTTACGGGACAGCGAAAGAGACCCGGTACTTC.

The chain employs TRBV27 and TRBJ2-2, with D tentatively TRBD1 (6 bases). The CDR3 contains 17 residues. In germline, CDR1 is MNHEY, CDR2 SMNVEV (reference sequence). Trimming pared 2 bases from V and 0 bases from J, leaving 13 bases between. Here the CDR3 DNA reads TGTGCCAGCAGTTTAGATAGGGACACAACGAACACCGGGGAGCTGTTTTTT. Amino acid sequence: CASSLDRDTTNTGELFF.

The CDR3 DNA is TGTGCCAGCAGTGCGCGGACAAGAGAAGTACCCCTCCACTTT. This codes for CASSARTREVPLHF. This chain connects TRBV27 to TRBJ1-6; weak D call: TRBD1 (5 bases). CDR1 and CDR2 (germline): MNHEY, SMNVEV (reference sequence). This CDR3 has 14 amino acids. Trimming pared 5 bases from V and 12 bases from J, leaving 17 bases between.

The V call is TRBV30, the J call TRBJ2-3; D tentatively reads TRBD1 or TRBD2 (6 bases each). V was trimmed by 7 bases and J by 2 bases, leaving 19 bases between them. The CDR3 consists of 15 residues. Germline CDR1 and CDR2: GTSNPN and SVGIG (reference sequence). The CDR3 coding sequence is TGTGCCTCAAAAACTCCGCGGGACAACACAGATACGCAGTATTTT. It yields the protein CASKTPRDNTDTQYF. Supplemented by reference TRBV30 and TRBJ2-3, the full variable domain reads SQTIHQWPATLVQPVGSPLSLECTVEGTSNPNLYWYRQAAGRGLQLLFYSVGIGQISSEVPQNLSASRPQDRQFILSSKKLLLSDSGFYLCASKTPRDNTDTQYFGPGTRLTVL.

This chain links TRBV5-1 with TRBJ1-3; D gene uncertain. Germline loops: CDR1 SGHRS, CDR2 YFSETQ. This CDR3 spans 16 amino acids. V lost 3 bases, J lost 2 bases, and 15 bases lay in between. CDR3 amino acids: CASSSQWTAAGNTIYF. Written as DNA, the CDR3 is TGCGCCAGCAGCTCGCAATGGACGGCCGCTGGAAACACCATATATTTT. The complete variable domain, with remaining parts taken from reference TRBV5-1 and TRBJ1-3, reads KAGVTQTPRYLIKTRGQQVTLSCSPISGHRSVSWYQQTPGQGLQFLFEYFSETQRNKGNFPGRFSGRQFSNSRSEMNVSTLELGDSALYLCASSSQWTAAGNTIYFGEGSWLTVV.

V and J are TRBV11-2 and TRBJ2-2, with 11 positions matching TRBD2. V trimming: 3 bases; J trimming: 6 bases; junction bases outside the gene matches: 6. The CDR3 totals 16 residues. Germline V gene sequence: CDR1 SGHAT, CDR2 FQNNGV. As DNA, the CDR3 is TGTGCCAGCAGCTTTAATAGCGGGGGGGCCCCCGGGGAGCTGTTTTTT. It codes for CASSFNSGGAPGELFF.

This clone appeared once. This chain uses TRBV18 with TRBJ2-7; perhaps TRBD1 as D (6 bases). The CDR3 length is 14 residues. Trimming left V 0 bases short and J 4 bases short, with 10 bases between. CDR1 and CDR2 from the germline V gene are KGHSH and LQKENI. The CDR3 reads CASSPPAGDYEQYF. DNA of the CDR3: TGTGCCAGCTCACCACCGGCAGGGGATTACGAGCAGTACTTC. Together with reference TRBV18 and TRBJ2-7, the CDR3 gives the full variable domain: NAGVMQNPRHLVRRRGQEARLRCSPMKGHSHVYWYRQLPEEGLKFMVYLQKENIIDESGMPKERFSAEFPKEGPSILRIQQVVRGDSAAYFCASSPPAGDYEQYFGPGTRLTVT.

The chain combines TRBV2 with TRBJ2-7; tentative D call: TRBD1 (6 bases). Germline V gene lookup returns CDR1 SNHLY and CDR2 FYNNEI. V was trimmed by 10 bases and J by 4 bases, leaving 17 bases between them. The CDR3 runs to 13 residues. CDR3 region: CATDQGMGYEQYF. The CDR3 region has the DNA TGTGCCACTGATCAGGGGATGGGTTACGAGCAGTACTTC.

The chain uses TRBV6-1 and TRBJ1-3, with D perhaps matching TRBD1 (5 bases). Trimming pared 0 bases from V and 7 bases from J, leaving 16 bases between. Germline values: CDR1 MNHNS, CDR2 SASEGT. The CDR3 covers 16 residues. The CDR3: CASSEARAGPWNTIYF. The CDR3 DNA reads TGTGCCAGCAGTGAAGCGCGGGCAGGGCCCTGGAACACCATATATTTT.

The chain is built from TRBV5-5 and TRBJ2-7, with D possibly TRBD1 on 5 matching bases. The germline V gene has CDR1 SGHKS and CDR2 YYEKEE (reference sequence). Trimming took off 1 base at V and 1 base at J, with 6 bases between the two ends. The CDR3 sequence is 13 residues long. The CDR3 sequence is CASSLQGSYEQYF. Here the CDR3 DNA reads TGTGCCAGCAGCTTGCAGGGTTCCTACGAGCAGTACTTC.

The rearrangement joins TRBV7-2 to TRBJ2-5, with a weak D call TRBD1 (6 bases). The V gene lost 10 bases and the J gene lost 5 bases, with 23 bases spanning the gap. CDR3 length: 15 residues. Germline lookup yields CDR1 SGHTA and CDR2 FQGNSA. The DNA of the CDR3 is TGTGCCATAAAAAAGGGGGACCTTCCTGGGGAGACCCAGTACTTC. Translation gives CAIKKGDLPGETQYF.

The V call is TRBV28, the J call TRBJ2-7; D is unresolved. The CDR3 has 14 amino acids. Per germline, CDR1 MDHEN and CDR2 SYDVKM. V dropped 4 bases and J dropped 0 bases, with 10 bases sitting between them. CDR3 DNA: TGTGCCAGCAGTTCGCCCCATAGCTCCTACGAGCAGTACTTC. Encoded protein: CASSSPHSSYEQYF.

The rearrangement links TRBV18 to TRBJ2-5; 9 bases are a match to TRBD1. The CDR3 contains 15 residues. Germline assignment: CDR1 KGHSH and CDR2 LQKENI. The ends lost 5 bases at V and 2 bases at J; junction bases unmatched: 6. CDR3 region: CASSGRDRDQETQYF. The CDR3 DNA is TGTGCCAGCTCAGGCCGGGACAGGGATCAAGAGACCCAGTACTTC. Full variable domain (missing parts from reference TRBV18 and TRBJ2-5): NAGVMQNPRHLVRRRGQEARLRCSPMKGHSHVYWYRQLPEEGLKFMVYLQKENIIDESGMPKERFSAEFPKEGPSILRIQQVVRGDSAAYFCASSGRDRDQETQYFGPGTRLLVL.